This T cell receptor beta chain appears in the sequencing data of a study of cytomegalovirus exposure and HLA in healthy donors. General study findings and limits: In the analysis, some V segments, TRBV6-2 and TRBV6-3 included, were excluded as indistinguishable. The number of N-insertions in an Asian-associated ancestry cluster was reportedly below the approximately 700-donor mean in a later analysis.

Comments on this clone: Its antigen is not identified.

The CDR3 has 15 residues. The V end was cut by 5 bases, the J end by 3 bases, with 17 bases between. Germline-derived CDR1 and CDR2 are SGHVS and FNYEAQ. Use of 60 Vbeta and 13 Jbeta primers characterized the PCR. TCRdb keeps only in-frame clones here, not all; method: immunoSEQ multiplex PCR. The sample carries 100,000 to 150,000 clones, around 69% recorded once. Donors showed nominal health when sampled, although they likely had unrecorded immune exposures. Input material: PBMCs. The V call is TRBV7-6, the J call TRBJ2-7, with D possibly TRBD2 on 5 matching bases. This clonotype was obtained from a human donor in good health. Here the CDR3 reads CASSPQSQGLYEQYF. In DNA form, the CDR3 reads TGTGCCAGCAGCCCCCAGTCCCAAGGACTCTACGAGCAGTACTTC.